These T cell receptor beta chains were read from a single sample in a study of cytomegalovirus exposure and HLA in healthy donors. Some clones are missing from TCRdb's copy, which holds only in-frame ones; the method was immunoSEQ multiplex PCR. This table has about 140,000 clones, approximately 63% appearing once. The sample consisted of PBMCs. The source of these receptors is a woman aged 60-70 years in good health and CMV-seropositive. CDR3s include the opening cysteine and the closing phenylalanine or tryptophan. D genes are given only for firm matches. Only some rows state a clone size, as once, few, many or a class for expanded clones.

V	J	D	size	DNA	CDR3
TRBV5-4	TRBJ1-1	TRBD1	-	TGTGCCAGCAGCTCGCAGGGGGACACTGAAGCTTTCTTT	CASSSQGDTEAFF
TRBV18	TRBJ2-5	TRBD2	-	TGTGCCAGCTCACTACAGACTAGCGGGAGTGGAGAGACCCAGTACTTC	CASSLQTSGSGETQYF
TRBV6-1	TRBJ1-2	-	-	TGTGCCAGCAGTGACGCGGCCTATGGCTACACCTTC	CASSDAAYGYTF
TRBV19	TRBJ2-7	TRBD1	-	TGTGCCAGTAGTATGGGGACAGGGGTACCCAACGAGCAGTACTTC	CASSMGTGVPNEQYF
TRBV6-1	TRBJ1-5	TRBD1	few	TGTGCCAGCAGGGAAACAGGGGACTCATATCAGCCCCAGCATTTT	CASRETGDSYQPQHF
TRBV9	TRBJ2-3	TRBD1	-	TGTGCCAGCAGCGTAGGGACAGGGGTGACAGATACGCAGTATTTT	CASSVGTGVTDTQYF
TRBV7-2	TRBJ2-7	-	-	TGTGCCAGCAGCTTAGCGTCCCGAGTAGACGAGCAGTACTTC	CASSLASRVDEQYF
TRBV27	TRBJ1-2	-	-	TGTGCCAGCAGTTTATTTGGAGTCTCGGGCTACACCTTC	CASSLFGVSGYTF
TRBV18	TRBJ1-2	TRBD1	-	TGTGCCAGCTCACGGCAGACAGGGGCACTCTCTTATGGCTACACCTTC	CASSRQTGALSYGYTF
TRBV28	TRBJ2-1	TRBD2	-	TGTGCCAGCAGTTTTGCGGGACTAGCGGGAGGGAGCTCCTACAATGAGCAGTTCTTC	CASSFAGLAGGSSYNEQFF
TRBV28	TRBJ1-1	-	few	TGTGCCAGCAGTTTTGGTTCAGGGCTGGGCACTGAAGCTTTCTTT	CASSFGSGLGTEAFF
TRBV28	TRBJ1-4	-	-	TGTGCCAGCAGTACCGACAGCCCTGAAAAACTGTTTTTT	CASSTDSPEKLFF
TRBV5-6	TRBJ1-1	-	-	TGTGCCAGCAGCTTGAGGTCGGACAGACGGCGGAACACTGAAGCTTTCTTT	CASSLRSDRRRNTEAFF
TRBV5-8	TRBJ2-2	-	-	TGTGCCAGCAGCAGACTGATGAACACCGGGGAGCTGTTTTTT	CASSRLMNTGELFF
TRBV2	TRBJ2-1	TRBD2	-	TGTGCCAGCAGTCGCTTGACTAGCGGGAGTGGCAATGAGCAGTTCTTC	CASSRLTSGSGNEQFF
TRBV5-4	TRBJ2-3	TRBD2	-	TGTGCCAGCAGCTTAGGCGGGAGAGGGTGGGGCACAGATACGCAGTATTTT	CASSLGGRGWGTDTQYF
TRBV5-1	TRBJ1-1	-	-	TGCGCCAGCAGCTTACTTGCCAGCGGGCGGAACACTGAAGCTTTCTTT	CASSLLASGRNTEAFF
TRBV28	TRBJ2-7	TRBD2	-	TGTGCCAGCAGCCTAACTAGCGCCGTCTACGAGCAGTACTTC	CASSLTSAVYEQYF
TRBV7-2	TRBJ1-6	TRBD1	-	TGTGCCAGCAGCTCGGGACAGGGGAGCACCTATAATTCACCCCTCCACTTT	CASSSGQGSTYNSPLHF
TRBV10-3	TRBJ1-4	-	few	TGTGCCATCAGTGGGAGGGAGGGGGAAAAACTGTTTTTT	CAISGREGEKLFF
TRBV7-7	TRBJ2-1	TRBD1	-	TGTGCCAGCAGTTCTTCCGGGACAGGGGACAATGAGCAGTTCTTC	CASSSSGTGDNEQFF
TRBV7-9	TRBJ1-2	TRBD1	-	TGTGCCAGCAGCTCTCCCTCCGGGACAGGGCTCGGCTACACCTTC	CASSSPSGTGLGYTF
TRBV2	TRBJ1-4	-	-	TGTGCCAGCAGGGCCAGGGGAACTAATGAAAAACTGTTTTTT	CASRARGTNEKLFF
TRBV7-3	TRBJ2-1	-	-	TGTGCCAGCAGTTCAGGGTACAATGAGCAGTTCTTC	CASSSGYNEQFF
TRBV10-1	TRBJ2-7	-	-	TGCGCCAGCAGTGGGTCGGGGAGTCTATCCTACGAGCAGTACTTC	CASSGSGSLSYEQYF
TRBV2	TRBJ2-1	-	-	TGTGCCAGCATACCAACAACCGGGACTCTCAATGAGCAGTTCTTC	CASIPTTGTLNEQFF
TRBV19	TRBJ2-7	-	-	TGTGCCACCTCCCCGGACGGGACCTACGAGCAGTACTTC	CATSPDGTYEQYF
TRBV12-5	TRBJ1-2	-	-	TGTGCTAGTGGTACGGGATCAAACTATGGCTACACCTTC	CASGTGSNYGYTF
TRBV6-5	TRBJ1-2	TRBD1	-	TGTGCCAGCAGCCGCGAGGGCTCAGGGGGCTATGGCTACACCTTC	CASSREGSGGYGYTF
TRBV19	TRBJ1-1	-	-	TGTGCCAGTAGTATAGATGAGATCGCGAACACTGAAGCTTTCTTT	CASSIDEIANTEAFF
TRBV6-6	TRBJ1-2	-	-	TGTGCCAGCACCCTAAGTTCGGGGTTTGGCTATGGCTACACCTTC	CASTLSSGFGYGYTF
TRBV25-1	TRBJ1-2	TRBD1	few	TGTGCCAGCAGATTAGAGGGGACAGGGGGCGGCTACACCTTC	CASRLEGTGGGYTF
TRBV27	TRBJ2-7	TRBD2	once	TGTGCCAGCACACGCGGGAGTGGGGCCTACGAGCAGTACTTC	CASTRGSGAYEQYF
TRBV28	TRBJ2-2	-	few	TGTGCCAGCAGGGGACTTTCAACTGGCGGCACCGGGGAGCTGTTTTTT	CASRGLSTGGTGELFF
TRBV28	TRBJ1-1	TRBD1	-	TGTGCCAGCAGTTTACCCGGGACAGGGAGGTTGAACACTGAAGCTTTCTTT	CASSLPGTGRLNTEAFF
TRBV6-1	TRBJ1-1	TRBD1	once	TGTGCCAGCAGGGGGACAGACACTGAAGCTTTCTTT	CASRGTDTEAFF
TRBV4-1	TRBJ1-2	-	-	TGCGCCAGCAGCCAAGATGGACAGAACTATGGCTACACCTTC	CASSQDGQNYGYTF
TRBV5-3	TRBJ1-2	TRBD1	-	TGTGCCAGAAGCGGTGACGGGACAGAACGACCATATGGCTACACCTTC	CARSGDGTERPYGYTF
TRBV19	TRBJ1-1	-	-	TGTGCCAGTAGTATGTTTTTCGGGGGGCCTGAAGCTTTCTTT	CASSMFFGGPEAFF
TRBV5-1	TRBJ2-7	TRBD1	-	TGCGCCAGCAGCTTCGGGACAGGTCTCTTCGAGCAGTACTTC	CASSFGTGLFEQYF
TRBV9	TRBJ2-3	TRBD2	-	TGTGCCAGCAGCGTAGCCGGGAGGGCATCAGATACGCAGTATTTT	CASSVAGRASDTQYF
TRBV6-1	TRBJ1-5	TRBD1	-	TGTGCCAGCAGTGAGACATTCCGGGACAGGGTTTATTTT	CASSETFRDRVYF
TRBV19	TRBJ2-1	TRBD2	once	TGTGCCAGTAGTATAACGGGAGGGAACAATGAGCAGTTCTTC	CASSITGGNNEQFF
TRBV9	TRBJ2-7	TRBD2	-	TGTGCCAGCAGCAAAGGGACTAGCGCGTCCTACGAGCAGTACTTC	CASSKGTSASYEQYF
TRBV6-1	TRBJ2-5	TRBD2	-	TGTGCCAGCAGTGACTCGTCTAGCGGTTGGGGGACCCAGTACTTC	CASSDSSSGWGTQYF